Sequencing of this T cell receptor beta chain was carried out in a study of shared clonotypes between healthy human individuals. Overall study context: Three plates each covered CD4 naive and memory; CD8 naive two, CD8 memory one. Study-level findings and limits: Clonotype sharing across four donors was observed for around 5% of naive CD4 clonotypes. Sampling was confined to blood; repertoires within tissues likely differ. Memory subsets generally showed lower estimated richness than naive subsets.

With regard to this clone: Its antigen remains unknown.

The CDR3 extends over 16 amino acids. Germline V lookup: CDR1 KGHSH, CDR2 LQKENI. V dropped 3 bases and J dropped 1 base, with 13 bases sitting between them. TCRdb's copy holds only in-frame clones and misses some; the assay was immunoSEQ multiplex PCR. The sample holds approximately 1.5 million clones, approximately 98% seen once. This sequence was found in a man aged 30 to 39 in good health. The specimen was naive CD4+ T cells sorted from blood. Documented subset: CD45RA+ positively selected. The chain links TRBV18 to TRBJ1-5; possibly TRBD1 for D (5 bases). CDR3 loop: CASSPLGVESNQPQHF. Here the CDR3 DNA reads TGTGCCAGCTCACCGCTGGGGGTTGAGAGCAATCAGCCCCAGCATTTT. The whole variable domain, filled in from reference TRBV18 and TRBJ1-5, reads NAGVMQNPRHLVRRRGQEARLRCSPMKGHSHVYWYRQLPEEGLKFMVYLQKENIIDESGMPKERFSAEFPKEGPSILRIQQVVRGDSAAYFCASSPLGVESNQPQHFGDGTRLSIL.